A selection of T cell receptor beta chains follows, all from one sample in a study of blood T cell repertoires in COVID-19. The protocol was immunoSEQ multiplex PCR, while the TCRdb copy is restricted to in-frame clones and leaves out a portion. Here the sample spans tens of thousands of clones, about nine tenths being singletons. Sequences were obtained from peripheral blood. Receptors were obtained from a woman in her forties or fifties with active or convalescent COVID-19. Both conserved end residues are part of each CDR3. The order of the fields is J gene, clone size, V gene, D gene, CDR3 DNA, CDR3 protein. D genes are given only for firm matches. Clone size is given for some rows only: seen once, a few or many times, or a class if the clone is expanded.

>TRBJ1-3|.|TRBV10-3|.
TGTGCCATCAGTGAGTCATCGGGATCTGGAAACACCATATATTTT
CAISESSGSGNTIYF
>TRBJ1-1|.|TRBV5-6|.
TGTGCCAGCAGCTTGGGTCCAGCAGGATACACTGAAGCTTTCTTT
CASSLGPAGYTEAFF
>TRBJ2-5|once|TRBV9|TRBD2
TGTGCCAGCAGCGTAGTAGCGGGGATTTCAGAGACCCAGTACTTC
CASSVVAGISETQYF
>TRBJ2-1|.|TRBV7-8|TRBD2
TGTGCCAGCGGGTGGGTAGGGACTAGTAGCGCCGATGAGCAGTTCTTC
CASGWVGTSSADEQFF
>TRBJ2-1|once|TRBV5-1|TRBD2
TGCGCCAGCAGCTTCGCCGGTCTAGCGGGGGTCTACAATGAGCAGTTCTTC
CASSFAGLAGVYNEQFF
>TRBJ2-7|once|TRBV5-1|TRBD1
TGCGCCAGCAGCTTTGCAGGGGGCGCGAAGAACGAGCAGTACTTC
CASSFAGGAKNEQYF
>TRBJ1-2|.|TRBV2|.
TGTGCCAGCGGACTAACCGACGGAGCCTTAGCAGATGGCTACACCTTC
CASGLTDGALADGYTF
>TRBJ2-7|.|TRBV12-5|.
TGTGCTAGTGGTTTGTTAGGGGGATCTCGCGAGCAGTACTTC
CASGLLGGSREQYF
>TRBJ1-2|once|TRBV27|TRBD1
TGTGCCAGCAGTAGTCGACAGGGGGCTAACTATGGCTACACCTTC
CASSSRQGANYGYTF
>TRBJ2-5|.|TRBV4-3|TRBD1
TGCGCCAGCAGCCACCCGGGACAGGGGCCGGGGGAGACCCAGTACTTC
CASSHPGQGPGETQYF
>TRBJ2-1|.|TRBV10-3|.
TGTGCCACCCGGGGGTACAATGAGCAGTTCTTC
CATRGYNEQFF
>TRBJ2-7|once|TRBV7-2|TRBD2
TGTGCCAGCAGCCCCGGACTAGCGGGGGACCTTTACGAGCAGTACTTC
CASSPGLAGDLYEQYF
>TRBJ2-6|.|TRBV4-2|TRBD2
TGTGCCAGCAGCTATCGACGGCTAGCGGCTGGGGCCAACGTCCTGACTTTC
CASSYRRLAAGANVLTF